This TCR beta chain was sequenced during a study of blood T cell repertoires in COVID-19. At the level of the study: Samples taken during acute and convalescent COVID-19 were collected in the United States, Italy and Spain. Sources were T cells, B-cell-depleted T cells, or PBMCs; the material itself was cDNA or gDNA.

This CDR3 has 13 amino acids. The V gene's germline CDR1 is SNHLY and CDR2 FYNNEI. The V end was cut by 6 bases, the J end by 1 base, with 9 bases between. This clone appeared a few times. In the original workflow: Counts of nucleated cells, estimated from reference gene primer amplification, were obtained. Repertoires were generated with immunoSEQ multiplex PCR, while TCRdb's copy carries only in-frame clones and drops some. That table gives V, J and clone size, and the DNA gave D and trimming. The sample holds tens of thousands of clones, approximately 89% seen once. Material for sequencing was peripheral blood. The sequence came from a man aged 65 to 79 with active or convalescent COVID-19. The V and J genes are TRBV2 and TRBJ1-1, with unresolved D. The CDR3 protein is CASRQEGNTEAFF. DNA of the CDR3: TGTGCCAGCAGGCAGGAGGGGAACACTGAAGCTTTCTTT.